These 27 T cell receptor beta chains were sequenced from one sample in a study of long-term antiretroviral therapy in people with HIV. They ran version v3.0 of the immunoSEQ assay at survey level. TCRdb's table, derived via immunoSEQ multiplex PCR, lists solely in-frame clones and lacks some. The sample lists 15,000 or so clones; more than 65% were seen once. The material was unsorted PBMCs, obtained at the start of antiretroviral therapy. The receptors here all came from a man aged 25 to 40 with HIV.

The rearrangement links TRBV5-6 to TRBJ2-2; D may correspond to TRBD1 or TRBD2 (5 bases each). CDR1 is SGHDT and CDR2 is YYEEEE in the germline V gene. V dropped 2 bases and J dropped 4 bases, with 15 bases sitting between them. CDR3 length: 16 amino acids. The CDR3 DNA follows: TGTGCCAGCAGCTTACTCCAGGGCGCGGGCACCGGGGAGCTGTTTTTT. This gives the protein CASSLLQGAGTGELFF.

The J gene is TRBJ2-4, the V gene TRBV15; perhaps TRBD1 as D (5 bases). The CDR3 is 16 residues long. Germline lookup yields CDR1 LNHNV and CDR2 YYDKDF (reference sequence). V was trimmed by 0 bases and J by 8 bases, leaving 17 bases between them. The CDR3 sequence: CATSRDRAAARDIQYF. For the CDR3, the DNA is TGTGCCACCAGCAGAGATCGGGCGGCAGCCAGGGACATTCAGTACTTC.

V is TRBV7-9 and J is TRBJ2-1; no clear D. Germline-derived CDR1 and CDR2 are SEHNR and FQNEAQ (reference sequence). Trimming removed 5 bases at V and 4 bases at J, with 9 bases between. The CDR3 totals 13 residues. This chain's CDR3 is CASSRAPYNEQFF. In DNA form, the CDR3 reads TGTGCCAGCAGCCGCGCGCCTTACAATGAGCAGTTCTTC.

This chain joins TRBV6-1 and TRBJ1-5; no clear D. The V gene lost 6 bases and the J gene lost 0 bases, with 6 bases spanning the gap. CDR3 length: 13 amino acids. Germline CDR1 MNHNS, CDR2 SASEGT. DNA for the CDR3: TGTGCCAGCAGCCTATTTAGCAATCAGCCCCAGCATTTT. It yields the protein CASSLFSNQPQHF.

This sequence joins TRBV7-9 and TRBJ2-1, with 11 bases lining up with TRBD1. Germline V gene data show CDR1 as SEHNR and CDR2 as FQNEAQ (reference sequence). The length of the CDR3 is 16 residues. Trimming at V came to 4 bases and at J to 7 bases, leaving 9 bases not matched to a gene. The chain's CDR3 is CASSSLLGQGDNEQFF. Here the CDR3 DNA reads TGTGCCAGCAGCTCCCTCTTGGGACAGGGGGATAATGAGCAGTTCTTC.

This chain links TRBV6-6 with TRBJ2-3, with 8 bases identical to TRBD2. Trimming took 1 base from V and 3 from J; bases not matched to a gene: 3. CDR1 MNHNY and CDR2 SVGAGI come from the germline V gene (reference sequence). The CDR3 totals 15 residues. The CDR3 DNA reads TGTGCCAGCAGTTACTTAGCGGGGAGGACAGATACGCAGTATTTT. Encoded protein: CASSYLAGRTDTQYF.

The rearrangement uses TRBV19 and TRBJ2-7, with D possibly TRBD2 on 7 matching bases. Germline V gives CDR1 LNHDA, CDR2 SQIVND (reference sequence). V was pared by 5 bases and J by 1 base, with 15 bases between. The CDR3 runs 15 residues. The chain's CDR3 is CASSPWGGLSYEQYF. Written as DNA, the CDR3 is TGTGCCAGTAGTCCATGGGGGGGCCTTTCCTACGAGCAGTACTTC. The whole variable domain, filled in from reference TRBV19 and TRBJ2-7, reads DGGITQSPKYLFRKEGQNVTLSCEQNLNHDAMYWYRQDPGQGLRLIYYSQIVNDFQKGDIAEGYSVSREKKESFPLTVTSAQKNPTAFYLCASSPWGGLSYEQYFGPGTRLTVT.

This chain uses TRBV19 with TRBJ1-1, with 9 bases lining up with TRBD1. Germline loops: CDR1 LNHDA, CDR2 SQIVND (reference sequence). The CDR3 runs 14 residues. With 5 bases clipped from V and 3 bases from J, the junction kept 4 bases outside the gene matches. Here the CDR3 DNA reads TGTGCCAGTAGTGGGGGACAGGGCCACACTGAAGCTTTCTTT. It translates to CASSGGQGHTEAFF.

The chain has TRBV7-3 and TRBJ2-7; possibly TRBD2 for D (7 bases). The CDR3 loop spans 16 amino acids. Germline CDR1 is SGHTA and CDR2 is FQGTGA. With 5 bases removed from V and 6 bases from J, the gap between germline ends came to 23 bases. The CDR3 coding sequence is TGTGCCAGCAGCCGCGGAGGGGGGGTACCTCCTAGCGAGCAGTACTTC. Encoded protein: CASSRGGGVPPSEQYF.

V and J are TRBV11-2 and TRBJ1-5; no definite D call. V lost 5 bases to trimming and J lost 7 bases, with 12 bases between them. Germline CDR1 reads SGHAT; CDR2 reads FQNNGV. This CDR3 is built from 13 residues. The DNA of the CDR3 is TGTGCCAGCAGCCTCCGTGAGGGACAGCCCCAGCATTTT. It is translated as CASSLREGQPQHF. Based on the CDR3 plus reference TRBV11-2 and TRBJ1-5, the full variable domain is EAGVAQSPRYKIIEKRQSVAFWCNPISGHATLYWYQQILGQGPKLLIQFQNNGVVDDSQLPKDRFSAERLKGVDSTLKIQPAKLEDSAVYLCASSLREGQPQHFGDGTRLSIL.

Only a few counts were recorded for this clone. CDR3 residues: CASSQGEILLGSNEKLFF. For the CDR3, the DNA is TGCGCCAGCAGCCAGGGGGAAATCTTGTTGGGGTCTAATGAAAAACTGTTTTTT. The chain joins TRBV4-3 to TRBJ1-4, with D perhaps TRBD1 (5 bases). There are 18 residues in the CDR3. V was shortened by 3 bases and J by 3 bases, with 20 bases between the two germline ends. Germline V gives CDR1 LGHNA, CDR2 YSLEER.

The chain uses TRBV21-1 and TRBJ1-6; the table's D call, TRBD1, has no DNA check behind it. TRBV21-1 is flagged as a pseudogene. This CDR3 region has 16 residues. The CDR3 coding sequence is TGTGCCAGCAGCAAAAAGGGGGACAGACCAAATTCACCCCTCCACTTT. It yields the protein CASSKKGDRPNSPLHF.

This clone was counted once. The CDR3 is CSVPSDRGRTEAFF. The CDR3 DNA is TGCAGCGTCCCATCGGACAGGGGTAGGACTGAAGCTTTCTTT. The V gene is TRBV29-1, the J gene TRBJ1-1; TRBD1 agrees at 9 bases. Trimming took 6 bases from V and 5 from J; bases not matched to a gene: 10. The CDR3 is 14 amino acids. CDR1 and CDR2 (germline): SQVTM, ANQGSEA.

This clone was seen only once. CDR3 DNA: TGCGCCAGCAGCCCACGGGACAGAACAGATACGCAGTATTTT. It codes for CASSPRDRTDTQYF. The chain couples TRBV5-1 to TRBJ2-3, with 7 bases aligning to TRBD1. Germline lookup yields CDR1 SGHRS and CDR2 YFSETQ. Unmatched junction bases numbered 5, after V lost 4 bases and J lost 3 bases. The CDR3 loop spans 14 amino acids.

The chain is built from TRBV10-3 and TRBJ1-3; D unresolved. Germline loops: CDR1 ENHRY, CDR2 SYGVKD. The CDR3 spans 17 residues. The germline V and J ends were trimmed by 1 base and 0 bases, with 13 bases remaining between them. CDR3 sequence: CAISEFPQPNSGNTIYF. CDR3 in DNA: TGTGCCATCAGTGAGTTCCCGCAACCCAACTCTGGAAACACCATATATTTT.

The chain employs TRBV6-6 and TRBJ2-2, with D uncertain. Per germline, CDR1 MNHNY and CDR2 SVGAGI (reference sequence). The CDR3 consists of 15 residues. Between the trimmed V and J ends, which lost 2 bases and 1 base, there was a span of 8 bases. DNA for the CDR3: TGTGCCAGCAGTTACAGTCCCTGGAACACCGGGGAGCTGTTTTTT. It is translated as CASSYSPWNTGELFF.

As DNA, the CDR3 is TGTGCCAGCAGCTCTCGAAGGACCCCAACTACAGGAAACACCATATATTTT. Protein product: CASSSRRTPTTGNTIYF. The chain links TRBV7-2 to TRBJ1-3; D is uncertain. Germline CDR1 SGHTA, CDR2 FQGNSA. Trimming pared 4 bases from V and 4 bases from J, leaving 20 bases between. This CDR3 is 17 amino acids long.

This chain uses TRBV30 with TRBJ2-1; D is possibly TRBD2 (5 bases). This CDR3 region has 11 residues. V lost 7 bases and J 9 bases, leaving 13 bases between the germline ends. Germline V lookup: CDR1 GTSNPN, CDR2 SVGIG (reference sequence). For the CDR3, the DNA is TGTGCCTCCGACGGAGGATTTGAGCAGTTCTTC. This gives the protein CASDGGFEQFF.

The chain couples TRBV5-1 to TRBJ2-3, with 7 positions matching TRBD1. This CDR3 spans 15 amino acids. Germline-derived CDR1 and CDR2 are SGHRS and YFSETQ. V trimming: 4 bases; J trimming: 0 bases; junction bases outside the gene matches: 5. The CDR3 is CASSTGQASTDTQYF. The CDR3 bases are TGCGCCAGCAGCACAGGACAGGCTAGCACAGATACGCAGTATTTT. The complete variable domain, with remaining parts taken from reference TRBV5-1 and TRBJ2-3, reads KAGVTQTPRYLIKTRGQQVTLSCSPISGHRSVSWYQQTPGQGLQFLFEYFSETQRNKGNFPGRFSGRQFSNSRSEMNVSTLELGDSALYLCASSTGQASTDTQYFGPGTRLTVL.

The chain employs TRBV9 and TRBJ2-1; no firm D call. V dropped 5 bases and J dropped 0 bases, with 12 bases sitting between them. Germline CDR1 is SGDLS and CDR2 is YYNGEE. This CDR3 is 15 amino acids long. The CDR3 nucleotides are TGTGCCAGCAGTCCACATCCGAGCTCCTACAATGAGCAGTTCTTC. This encodes CASSPHPSSYNEQFF.

The chain combines TRBV28 with TRBJ2-1; 8 bases are a match to TRBD2. After removal of 8 bases from V and 6 bases from J, the junction contained 9 bases not matched to a gene. Germline lookup yields CDR1 MDHEN and CDR2 SYDVKM. The CDR3 runs to 14 residues. CDR3 in amino acids: CASPPAGERNEQFF. The CDR3 DNA reads TGTGCCAGCCCCCCAGCGGGAGAACGCAATGAGCAGTTCTTC.

This chain joins TRBV7-9 and TRBJ2-3; weak D call: TRBD2 (5 bases). V shed 3 bases and J shed 2 bases, with 6 bases lying between them. The CDR3 extends over 13 amino acids. Germline loops: CDR1 SEHNR, CDR2 FQNEAQ (reference sequence). The CDR3 is CASSFSDTDTQYF. CDR3 in DNA: TGTGCCAGCAGCTTTAGCGACACAGATACGCAGTATTTT.

J is TRBJ2-1 and V is TRBV4-1; D is unresolved. This CDR3 is 14 amino acids long. Germline V gene lookup returns CDR1 MGHRA and CDR2 YSYEKL. The ends were cut back, 1 base at V and 9 bases at J, with 13 bases in the middle. CDR3 residues: CASSQGLSPFEQFF. CDR3 sequence (DNA): TGCGCCAGCAGCCAAGGCCTTTCCCCCTTTGAGCAGTTCTTC.

The chain carries TRBV20-1 and TRBJ2-1; D gene ambiguous. CDR1 and CDR2 from the germline V gene are DFQATT and SNEGSKA (reference sequence). Trimming removed 3 bases from V and 9 bases from J, with 9 bases in between. The CDR3 extends over 11 amino acids. The CDR3 protein is CSASPTGEQFF. The DNA for the CDR3 is TGCAGTGCTAGCCCTACCGGTGAGCAGTTCTTC.

Concerning this clone: Other DNA sequences of this sample code for an identical CDR3. The gene calls are TRBV6-6 and TRBJ2-2, with 8 bases fitting TRBD1. The germline V gene has CDR1 MNHNY and CDR2 SVGAGI (reference sequence). V shed 5 bases and J 1 base; nucleotides not matched to a gene: 3. The CDR3 spans 15 residues. CDR3 loop: CASSPTGGNTGELFF. The CDR3 DNA is TGTGCCAGCAGTCCTACAGGGGGGAACACCGGGGAGCTGTTTTTT.

The genes are TRBV14 and TRBJ1-3; 7 positions match TRBD1. The germline CDR1 and CDR2 sequences are SGHDN and FVKESK. CDR3 size: 14 residues. V lost 6 bases, J lost 4 bases, and 6 bases stayed unmatched. Here the CDR3 reads CASRRQGFGNTIYF. DNA of the CDR3: TGTGCCAGCAGGAGACAGGGTTTCGGAAACACCATATATTTT. Complete variable domain (other parts from reference TRBV14 and TRBJ1-3): EAGVTQFPSHSVIEKGQTVTLRCDPISGHDNLYWYRRVMGKEIKFLLHFVKESKQDESGMPNNRFLAERTGGTYSTLKVQPAELEDSGVYFCASRRQGFGNTIYFGEGSWLTVV.

The chain links TRBV10-3 to TRBJ1-2; D is ambiguous. The CDR3 is 12 amino acids. The germline CDR1 and CDR2 sequences are ENHRY and SYGVKD. Trimming removed 3 bases at V and 1 base at J, with 3 bases between. This chain's CDR3 is CAISDSNYGYTF. The CDR3 bases are TGTGCCATCAGTGACAGTAACTATGGCTACACCTTC.